The T cell receptor beta chain described here comes from a study of blood T cell repertoires in COVID-19 (dated by TCRdb to 2020 to 2021). Study-level background: Samples from collaborators originated in the United States, Italy and Spain and spanned both the acute and convalescent phases of COVID-19. The prospective study material was composed of cDNA or gDNA derived from T cells, B-cell-depleted T cells, or PBMCs. Subjects who had been exposed to COVID-19, were actively infected with it, or had recovered from it provided the deeply sampled blood TCRbeta repertoires that made up the dataset. A freely available public database, intended as a resource for researchers studying the immune response to SARS-CoV-2, is where the repertoires were released. The samples were drawn from two sources: the first 160 participants of the ongoing ImmuneRACE study, and some 1,300 subjects contributed by 6 global collaborators. Sample metadata almost always included a de-identified subject ID, COVID-19 status, age in years and sex. Where HLA class I and class II types were available, the types were taken from metadata supplied by the sample provider, not from assay-based typing.

TCRbeta CDR3 regions were amplified from genomic DNA by means of the immunoSEQ Assay, a bias-controlled multiplex PCR. The paper's processing steps were these. The number of nucleated cells in each sample was estimated by amplification of reference gene primers within the assay. Sequence reads were collapsed and filtered to measure the absolute abundance of every unique TCRbeta CDR3 rearrangement. Productive Simpson clonality was computed per sample as the square root of Simpson's diversity index over productive rearrangements. TCRdb re-hosts the immuneACCESS table, in-frame sequences only. Its copies lack some clones; in the studies checked, an unresolved V gene accounts for under half of them, and the cause for the rest is not known. That table supplies the V and J calls and clone size; D and trimming were determined from the DNA. The sample contains 100,000 to 150,000 clones, approximately 89% of them found a single time. About a tenth of the sample goes to the ten largest clones.

The collaborating institutions used their own protocols to collect whole blood in K2EDTA tubes. Collaborator samples were shipped for TCRbeta analysis as frozen whole blood, isolated PBMCs, or DNA extracted from either sample type. Overall results and qualifications from the work: How much clinical and demographic metadata was included differed by source and by participant, and the metadata was provided uncurated.

Concerning this clone itself: It lacks a known antigen. No qualities accompany the bases; no much larger clone lies one base away.

This TCR derives from a man over 45 with acute or convalescent COVID-19. The sequenced material came from peripheral blood.

The DNA sequence is as follows: TGTGCCAGCAGCCGGTACCCGGGACAGGGGGCTGAAAAACTGTTTTTT. Its translation reads: CASSRYPGQGAEKLFF. The chain is assembled from TRBV27 and TRBJ1-4, with 12 central nucleotides matching TRBD1. From V the trimming removes 6 bases and from J it removes 7 bases, while the gene matches leave 9 bases of the junction unaccounted for. The CDR3 starts with the cysteine, ends with the phenylalanine, and has 16 residues. Of the read, only the CDR3 DNA is kept; its 48 bases are in frame from base 1. CDR1 is given as MNHEY and CDR2 as SMNVEV, both from the germline V gene (reference sequence).